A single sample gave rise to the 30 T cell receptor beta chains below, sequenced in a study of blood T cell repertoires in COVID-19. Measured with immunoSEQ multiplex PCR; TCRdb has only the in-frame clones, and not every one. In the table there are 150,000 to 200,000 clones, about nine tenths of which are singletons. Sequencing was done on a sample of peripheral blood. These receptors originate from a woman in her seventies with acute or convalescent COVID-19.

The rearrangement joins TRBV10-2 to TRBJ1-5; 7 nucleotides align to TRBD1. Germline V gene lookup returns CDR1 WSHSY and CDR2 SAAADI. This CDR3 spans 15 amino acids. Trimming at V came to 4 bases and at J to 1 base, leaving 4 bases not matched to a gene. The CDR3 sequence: CASSGGGPSNQPQHF. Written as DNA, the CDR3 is TGCGCCAGCAGTGGAGGGGGCCCGAGCAATCAGCCCCAGCATTTT.

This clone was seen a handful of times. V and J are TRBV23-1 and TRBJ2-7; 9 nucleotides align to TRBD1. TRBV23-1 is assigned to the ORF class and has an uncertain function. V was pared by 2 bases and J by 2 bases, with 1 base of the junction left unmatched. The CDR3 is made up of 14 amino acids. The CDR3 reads CASSQRDRAYEQYF. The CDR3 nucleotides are TGCGCCAGCAGTCAAAGGGACAGGGCCTACGAGCAGTACTTC.

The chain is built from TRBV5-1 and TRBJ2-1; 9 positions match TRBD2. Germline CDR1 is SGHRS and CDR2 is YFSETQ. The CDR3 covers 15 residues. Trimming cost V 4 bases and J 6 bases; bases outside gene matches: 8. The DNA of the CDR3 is TGCGCCAGCAGCACTGGGGGGACTAGCATCAATGAGCAGTTCTTC. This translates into CASSTGGTSINEQFF.

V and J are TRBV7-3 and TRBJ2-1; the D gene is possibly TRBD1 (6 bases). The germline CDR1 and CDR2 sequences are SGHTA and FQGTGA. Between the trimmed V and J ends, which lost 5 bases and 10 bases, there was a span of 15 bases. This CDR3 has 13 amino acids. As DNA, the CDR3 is TGTGCCAGCAGCCCCACAGGGTTGGGGGAGCAGTTCTTC. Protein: CASSPTGLGEQFF.

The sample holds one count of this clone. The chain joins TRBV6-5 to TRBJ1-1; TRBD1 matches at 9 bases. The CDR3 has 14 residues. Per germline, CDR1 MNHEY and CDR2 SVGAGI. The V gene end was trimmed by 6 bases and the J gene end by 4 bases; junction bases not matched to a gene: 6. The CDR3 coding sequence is TGTGCCAGCAGCCGGGACAGGGTCGTCACTGAAGCTTTCTTT. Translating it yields CASSRDRVVTEAFF.

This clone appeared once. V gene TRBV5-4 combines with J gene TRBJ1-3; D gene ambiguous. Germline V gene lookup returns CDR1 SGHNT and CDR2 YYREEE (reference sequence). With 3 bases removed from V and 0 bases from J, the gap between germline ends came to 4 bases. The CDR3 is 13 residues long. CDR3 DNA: TGTGCCAGCAGCTCTTACTCTGGAAACACCATATATTTT. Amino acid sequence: CASSSYSGNTIYF.

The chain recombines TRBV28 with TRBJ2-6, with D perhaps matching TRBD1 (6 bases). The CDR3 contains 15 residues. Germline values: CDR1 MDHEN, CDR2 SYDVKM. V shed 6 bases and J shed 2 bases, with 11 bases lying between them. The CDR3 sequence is CASRQTGTGANVLTF. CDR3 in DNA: TGTGCCAGCAGACAAACAGGGACTGGGGCCAACGTCCTGACTTTC.

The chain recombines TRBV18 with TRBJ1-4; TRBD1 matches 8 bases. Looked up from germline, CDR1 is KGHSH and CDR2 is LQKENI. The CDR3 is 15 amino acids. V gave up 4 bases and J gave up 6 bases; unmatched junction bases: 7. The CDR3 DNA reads TGTGCCAGCTCACTCCGGACAGGGATGTATGAAAAACTGTTTTTT. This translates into CASSLRTGMYEKLFF.

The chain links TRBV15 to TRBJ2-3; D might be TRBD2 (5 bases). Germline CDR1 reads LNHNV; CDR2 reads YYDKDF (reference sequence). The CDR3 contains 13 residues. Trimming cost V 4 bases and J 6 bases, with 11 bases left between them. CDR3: CATSKGGWDTQYF. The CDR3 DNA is TGTGCCACCAGCAAAGGAGGATGGGATACGCAGTATTTT.

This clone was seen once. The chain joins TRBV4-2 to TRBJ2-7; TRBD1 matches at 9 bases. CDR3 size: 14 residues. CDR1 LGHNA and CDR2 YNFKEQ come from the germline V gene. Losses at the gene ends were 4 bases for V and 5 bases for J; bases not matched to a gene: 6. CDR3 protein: CASSRDGDRDEQYF. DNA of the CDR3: TGTGCCAGCAGCCGGGACGGGGACAGGGACGAGCAGTACTTC.

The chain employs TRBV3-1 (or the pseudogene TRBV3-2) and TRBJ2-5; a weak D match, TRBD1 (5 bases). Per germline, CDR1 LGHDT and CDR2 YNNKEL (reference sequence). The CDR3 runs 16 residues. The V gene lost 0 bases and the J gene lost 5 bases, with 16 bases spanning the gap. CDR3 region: CASSQDLGRVVETQYF. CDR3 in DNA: TGTGCCAGCAGCCAAGATTTGGGCAGGGTAGTGGAGACCCAGTACTTC.

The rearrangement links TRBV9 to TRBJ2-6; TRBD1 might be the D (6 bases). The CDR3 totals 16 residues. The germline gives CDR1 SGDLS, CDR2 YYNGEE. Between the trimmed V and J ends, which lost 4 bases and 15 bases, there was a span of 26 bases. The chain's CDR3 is CASSPGAHFWGQDLTF. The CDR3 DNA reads TGTGCCAGCAGCCCAGGGGCGCATTTCTGGGGCCAAGACCTGACTTTC.

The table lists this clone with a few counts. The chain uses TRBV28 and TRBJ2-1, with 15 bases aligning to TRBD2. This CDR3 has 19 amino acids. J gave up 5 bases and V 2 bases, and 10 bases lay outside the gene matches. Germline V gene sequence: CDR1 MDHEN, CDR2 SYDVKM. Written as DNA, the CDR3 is TGTGCCAGCAGTTTAACCGGGGCCGGGACTAGCGGGAGGAACAATGAGCAGTTCTTC. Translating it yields CASSLTGAGTSGRNNEQFF. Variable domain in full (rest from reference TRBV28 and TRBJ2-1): DVKVTQSSRYLVKRTGEKVFLECVQDMDHENMFWYRQDPGLGLRLIYFSYDVKMKEKGDIPEGYSVSREKKERFSLILESASTNQTSMYLCASSLTGAGTSGRNNEQFFGPGTRLTVL.

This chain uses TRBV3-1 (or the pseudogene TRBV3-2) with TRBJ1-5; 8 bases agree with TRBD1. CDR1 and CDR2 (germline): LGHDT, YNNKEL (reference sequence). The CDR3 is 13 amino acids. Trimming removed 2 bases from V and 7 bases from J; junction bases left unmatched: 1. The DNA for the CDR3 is TGTGCCAGCAGCCAAACAGGGGGACAGCCCCAGCATTTT. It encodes CASSQTGGQPQHF.

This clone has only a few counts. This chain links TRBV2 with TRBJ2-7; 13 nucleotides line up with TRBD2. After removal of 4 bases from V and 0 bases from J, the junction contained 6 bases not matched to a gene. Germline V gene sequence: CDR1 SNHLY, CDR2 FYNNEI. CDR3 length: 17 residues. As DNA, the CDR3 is TGTGCCAGCAGTGGGACTAGCGGGGGTAGAAGCTCCTACGAGCAGTACTTC. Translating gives CASSGTSGGRSSYEQYF.

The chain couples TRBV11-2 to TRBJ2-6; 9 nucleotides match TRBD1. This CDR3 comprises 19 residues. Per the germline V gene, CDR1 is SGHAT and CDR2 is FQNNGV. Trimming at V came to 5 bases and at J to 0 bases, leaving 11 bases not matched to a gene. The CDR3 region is CASSVSTGGRSSGANVLTF. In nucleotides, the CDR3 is TGTGCCAGCAGCGTATCGACAGGGGGGCGTTCCTCTGGGGCCAACGTCCTGACTTTC.

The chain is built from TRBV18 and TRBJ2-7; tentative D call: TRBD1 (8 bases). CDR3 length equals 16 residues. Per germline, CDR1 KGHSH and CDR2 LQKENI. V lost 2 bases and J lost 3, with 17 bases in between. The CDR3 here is CASSPTSQGGFYEQYF. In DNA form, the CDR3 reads TGTGCCAGCTCACCAACCTCACAGGGGGGGTTCTACGAGCAGTACTTC.

The CDR3 loop reads CSVADRGNTEAFF. Here the CDR3 DNA reads TGCAGCGTTGCGGACAGGGGGAACACTGAAGCTTTCTTT. The rearrangement joins TRBV29-1 to TRBJ1-1, with 9 nucleotides matching TRBD1. V dropped 4 bases and J dropped 1; count of bases not matched to a gene: 1. The CDR3 is 13 amino acids. Germline V gene sequence: CDR1 SQVTM, CDR2 ANQGSEA. The full variable domain, in which reference TRBV29-1 and TRBJ1-1 provide the parts outside the CDR3, is SAVISQKPSRDICQRGTSLTIQCQVDSQVTMMFWYRQQPGQSLTLIATANQGSEATYESGFVIDKFPISRPNLTFSTLTVSNMSPEDSSIYLCSVADRGNTEAFFGQGTRLTVV.

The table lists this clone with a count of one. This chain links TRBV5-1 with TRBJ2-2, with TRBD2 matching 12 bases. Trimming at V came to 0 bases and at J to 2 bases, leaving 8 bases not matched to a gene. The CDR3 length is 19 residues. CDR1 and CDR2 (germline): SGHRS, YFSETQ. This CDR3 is CASSLAPSGGARNTGELFF. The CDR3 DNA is TGCGCCAGCAGCTTGGCTCCTAGCGGGGGGGCCAGAAACACCGGGGAGCTGTTTTTT. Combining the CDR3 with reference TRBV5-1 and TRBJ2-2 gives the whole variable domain KAGVTQTPRYLIKTRGQQVTLSCSPISGHRSVSWYQQTPGQGLQFLFEYFSETQRNKGNFPGRFSGRQFSNSRSEMNVSTLELGDSALYLCASSLAPSGGARNTGELFFGEGSRLTVL.

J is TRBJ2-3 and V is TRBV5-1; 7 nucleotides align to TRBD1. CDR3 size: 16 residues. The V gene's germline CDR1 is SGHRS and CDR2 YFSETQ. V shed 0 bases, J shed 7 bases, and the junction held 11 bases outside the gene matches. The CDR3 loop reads CASSLALGTELNTQYF. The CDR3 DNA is TGCGCCAGCAGCTTGGCCCTTGGGACAGAATTGAATACGCAGTATTTT.

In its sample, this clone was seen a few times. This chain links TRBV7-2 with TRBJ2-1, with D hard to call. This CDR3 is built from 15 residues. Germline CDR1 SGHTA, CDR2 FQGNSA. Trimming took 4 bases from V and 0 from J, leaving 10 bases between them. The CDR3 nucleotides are TGTGCCAGCAGCTCGGTGAGAAGCTCCTACAATGAGCAGTTCTTC. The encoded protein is CASSSVRSSYNEQFF. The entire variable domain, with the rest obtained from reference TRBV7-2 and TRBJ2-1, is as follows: GAGVSQSPSNKVTEKGKDVELRCDPISGHTALYWYRQSLGQGLEFLIYFQGNSAPDKSGLPSDRFSAERTGGSVSTLTIQRTQQEDSAVYLCASSSVRSSYNEQFFGPGTRLTVL.

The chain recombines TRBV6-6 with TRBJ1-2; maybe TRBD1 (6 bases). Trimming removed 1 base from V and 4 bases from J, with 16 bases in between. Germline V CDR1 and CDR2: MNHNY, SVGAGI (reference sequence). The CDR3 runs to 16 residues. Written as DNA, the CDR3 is TGTGCCAGCAGTTACTTACCTAGGAACAGGGCCTATGGCTACACCTTC. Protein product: CASSYLPRNRAYGYTF.

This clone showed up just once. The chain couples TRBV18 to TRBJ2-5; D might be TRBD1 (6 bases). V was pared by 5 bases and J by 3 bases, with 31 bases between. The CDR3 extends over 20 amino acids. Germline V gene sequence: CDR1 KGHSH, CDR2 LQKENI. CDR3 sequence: CASSAISGQSGIGTKETQYF. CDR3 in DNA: TGTGCCAGCTCAGCCATAAGCGGACAGTCAGGAATCGGTACCAAAGAGACCCAGTACTTC.

The CDR3 region is CASRPWTSGINEQFF. The CDR3 nucleotides read TGTGCCAGCAGACCCTGGACTAGCGGGATCAATGAGCAGTTCTTC. The chain joins TRBV5-8 to TRBJ2-1, with 12 bases that match TRBD2. V lost 5 bases to trimming and J lost 6 bases; unmatched junction nucleotides: 6. The germline gives CDR1 SGHTS, CDR2 YDEGEE. The CDR3 runs 15 residues.

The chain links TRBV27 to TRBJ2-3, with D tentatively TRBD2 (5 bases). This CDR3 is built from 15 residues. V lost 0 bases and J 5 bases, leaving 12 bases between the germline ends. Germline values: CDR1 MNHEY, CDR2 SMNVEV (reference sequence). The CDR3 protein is CASSLSYSGIDTQYF. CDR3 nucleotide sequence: TGTGCCAGCAGTTTATCGTACAGCGGTATAGATACGCAGTATTTT.

In DNA form, the CDR3 reads TGCGCCAGCAGCCTTTCGACAGGGCCAGATACGCAGTATTTT. Its translation is CASSLSTGPDTQYF. V and J are TRBV4-3 and TRBJ2-3; 7 nucleotides agree with TRBD1. The J segment lost 4 bases and the V segment lost 4 bases, leaving 5 bases of the junction unmatched. CDR1 and CDR2 (germline): LGHNA, YSLEER. This CDR3 contains 14 residues.

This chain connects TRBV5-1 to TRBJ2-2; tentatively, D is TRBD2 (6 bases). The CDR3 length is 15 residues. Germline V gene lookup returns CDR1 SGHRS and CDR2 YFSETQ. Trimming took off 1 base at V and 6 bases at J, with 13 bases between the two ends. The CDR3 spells CASSLRPRGAGELFF. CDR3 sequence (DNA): TGCGCCAGCAGCTTGAGACCCCGCGGGGCCGGGGAGCTGTTTTTT.

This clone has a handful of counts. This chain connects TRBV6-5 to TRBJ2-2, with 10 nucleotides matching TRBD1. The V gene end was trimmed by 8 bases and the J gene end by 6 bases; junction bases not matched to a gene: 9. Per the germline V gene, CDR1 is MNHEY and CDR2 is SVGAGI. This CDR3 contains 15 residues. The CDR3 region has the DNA TGTGCCAGCGGGTTGGGACAGGGGTTAGCCGGGGAGCTGTTTTTT. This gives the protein CASGLGQGLAGELFF.

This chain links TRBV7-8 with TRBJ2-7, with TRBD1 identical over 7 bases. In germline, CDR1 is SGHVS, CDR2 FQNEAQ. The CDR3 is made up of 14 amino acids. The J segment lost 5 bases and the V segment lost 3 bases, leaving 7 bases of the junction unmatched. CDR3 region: CASSFTTGFHEQYF. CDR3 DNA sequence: TGTGCCAGCAGCTTTACGACAGGGTTCCACGAGCAGTACTTC. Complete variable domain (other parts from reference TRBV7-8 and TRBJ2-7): GAGVSQSPRYKVAKRGQDVALRCDPISGHVSLFWYQQALGQGPEFLTYFQNEAQLDKSGLPSDRFFAERPEGSVSTLKIQRTQQEDSAVYLCASSFTTGFHEQYFGPGTRLTVT.

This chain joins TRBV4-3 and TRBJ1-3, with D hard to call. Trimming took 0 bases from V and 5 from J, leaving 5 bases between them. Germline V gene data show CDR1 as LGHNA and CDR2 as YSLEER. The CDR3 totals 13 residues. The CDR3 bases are TGCGCCAGCAGCCAAGACGAGAGAAACACCATATATTTT. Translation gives CASSQDERNTIYF.